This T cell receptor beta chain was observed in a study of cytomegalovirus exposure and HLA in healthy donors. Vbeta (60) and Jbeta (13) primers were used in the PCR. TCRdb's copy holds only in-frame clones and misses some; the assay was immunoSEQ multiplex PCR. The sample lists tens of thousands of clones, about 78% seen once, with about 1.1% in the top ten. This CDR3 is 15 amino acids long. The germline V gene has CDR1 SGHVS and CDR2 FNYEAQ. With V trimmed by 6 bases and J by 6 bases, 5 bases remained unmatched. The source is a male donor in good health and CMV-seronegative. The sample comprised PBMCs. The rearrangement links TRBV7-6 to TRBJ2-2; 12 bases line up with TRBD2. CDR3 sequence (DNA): TGTGCCAGCAGTCGTACTAGCGGGGGGTCCGGGGAGCTGTTTTTT. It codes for CASSRTSGGSGELFF.